The 27 T cell receptor beta chains reported below all come from one sample, sequenced in a study of PD-L1 blockade in urothelial cancer. As to time point: peripheral blood 6 weeks after treatment start. Clones were sequenced by immunoSEQ multiplex PCR, and TCRdb holds only the in-frame ones, with some missing. The sample holds roughly 100,000 clones; over 65% are singletons and the top ten take roughly 8%. The input for sequencing was PBMCs, taken around atezolizumab (anti-PD-L1) treatment. The receptors were sampled from a man between 70 and 80 years old with urothelial cancer.

On this clone itself: The same CDR3 is also encoded by other DNA sequences in this sample. V gene TRBV19 combines with J gene TRBJ1-2; D gene ambiguous. V was pared by 6 bases and J by 3 bases, with 8 bases between. This CDR3 comprises 12 residues. Germline-derived CDR1 and CDR2 are LNHDA and SQIVND (reference sequence). The CDR3 sequence is CASRTGDYGYTF. For the CDR3, the DNA is TGTGCCAGTAGGACCGGGGACTATGGCTACACCTTC.

This chain connects TRBV7-8 to TRBJ1-3; 7 nucleotides align to TRBD1. The V segment lost 4 bases and the J segment 1 base; nucleotides outside the gene matches: 13. Germline V gene sequence: CDR1 SGHVS, CDR2 FQNEAQ. The CDR3 length is 18 residues. CDR3 loop: CASSSRGKGAISGNTIYF. In DNA, the CDR3 is TGTGCCAGCAGCTCGAGGGGGAAGGGGGCGATTTCTGGAAACACCATATATTTT. The full variable domain, in which reference TRBV7-8 and TRBJ1-3 provide the parts outside the CDR3, is GAGVSQSPRYKVAKRGQDVALRCDPISGHVSLFWYQQALGQGPEFLTYFQNEAQLDKSGLPSDRFFAERPEGSVSTLKIQRTQQEDSAVYLCASSSRGKGAISGNTIYFGEGSWLTVV.

The V and J genes are TRBV30 and TRBJ2-5, with 8 bases aligning to TRBD1. The CDR3 consists of 14 residues. Trimming at V came to 5 bases and at J to 7 bases, leaving 12 bases not matched to a gene. Germline CDR1 and CDR2: GTSNPN and SVGIG (reference sequence). The CDR3 region is CAWETGASIGTQYF. In nucleotides, the CDR3 is TGTGCCTGGGAGACAGGGGCGTCGATCGGGACCCAGTACTTC. Full variable domain (rest looked up from reference TRBV30 and TRBJ2-5): SQTIHQWPATLVQPVGSPLSLECTVEGTSNPNLYWYRQAAGRGLQLLFYSVGIGQISSEVPQNLSASRPQDRQFILSSKKLLLSDSGFYLCAWETGASIGTQYFGPGTRLLVL.

This clone was seen only a few times. The chain recombines TRBV18 with TRBJ2-5, with a possible D match to TRBD2 (6 bases). The V end was cut by 1 base, the J end by 4 bases, with 16 bases between. Germline CDR1 is KGHSH and CDR2 is LQKENI. The CDR3 has 16 residues. CDR3 in DNA: TGTGCCAGCTCACCACGTCTTGGAGGGGACGGAGAGACCCAGTACTTC. Translation gives CASSPRLGGDGETQYF.

The chain is built from TRBV2 and TRBJ1-2; 9 nucleotides align to TRBD1. Germline assignment: CDR1 SNHLY and CDR2 FYNNEI. The CDR3 is made up of 14 amino acids. The trim removed 4 bases at V and 4 bases at J, leaving 4 bases unmatched. The CDR3 region is CASSAQGASYGYTF. The CDR3, as DNA: TGTGCCAGCAGTGCACAGGGGGCATCCTATGGCTACACCTTC. Full variable domain (missing parts from reference TRBV2 and TRBJ1-2): EPEVTQTPSHQVTQMGQEVILRCVPISNHLYFYWYRQILGQKVEFLVSFYNNEISEKSEIFDDQFSVERPDGSNFTLKIRSTKLEDSAMYFCASSAQGASYGYTFGSGTRLTVV.

The J gene is TRBJ1-3, the V gene TRBV25-1; tentatively, D is TRBD1 (5 bases). V lost 3 bases and J lost 4, with 7 bases in between. CDR1 MGHDK and CDR2 SYGVNS come from the germline V gene. This CDR3 spans 13 amino acids. CDR3 DNA sequence: TGTGCCAGCAGTGAGGCAGGGGGAAACACCATATATTTT. Translation: CASSEAGGNTIYF.

CDR3 sequence reads: CAWSVQGGRRVDEQFF. The CDR3 bases are TGTGCCTGGAGTGTACAGGGCGGGAGGCGGGTTGATGAGCAGTTCTTC. The V call is TRBV30, the J call TRBJ2-1; 8 nucleotides line up with TRBD2. The germline CDR1 and CDR2 sequences are GTSNPN and SVGIG (reference sequence). The CDR3 extends over 16 amino acids. V shed 0 bases and J 8 bases; nucleotides not matched to a gene: 12.

The chain carries TRBV6-5 and TRBJ1-4, with D perhaps TRBD1 (5 bases). CDR1 and CDR2 from the germline V gene are MNHEY and SVGAGI. Trimming took 6 bases from V and 2 from J, leaving 10 bases between them. This CDR3 has 14 amino acids. CDR3 in amino acids: CASSPTATNEKLFF. The CDR3 region has the DNA TGTGCCAGCAGCCCGACAGCCACTAATGAAAAACTGTTTTTT.

The chain uses TRBV30 and TRBJ1-1, with 9 nucleotides matching TRBD1. Trimming removed 4 bases from V and 0 bases from J; junction bases left unmatched: 9. CDR1 is GTSNPN and CDR2 is SVGIG in the germline V gene (reference sequence). This CDR3 has 16 residues. The CDR3, as DNA: TGTGCCTGGAAGACAACAGGGGGCTCCTTGAACACTGAAGCTTTCTTT. Its translation is CAWKTTGGSLNTEAFF.

The chain recombines TRBV7-8 with TRBJ1-6; D not resolved. Germline lookup yields CDR1 SGHVS and CDR2 FQNEAQ. CDR3 length: 15 residues. V dropped 2 bases and J dropped 10 bases, with 15 bases sitting between them. CDR3 DNA sequence: TGTGCCAGCAGCTTAACGGCGGGAGATCACTCACCCCTCCACTTT. Encoded protein: CASSLTAGDHSPLHF.

This chain connects TRBV9 to TRBJ2-2; D remains unclear. Trimming shortened V by 7 bases and J by 0 bases, and 10 bases separated the two germline ends. The CDR3 runs 14 residues. The V gene's germline CDR1 is SGDLS and CDR2 YYNGEE. CDR3 in amino acids: CASAYQTNTGELFF. CDR3 sequence (DNA): TGTGCCAGCGCCTACCAAACGAACACCGGGGAGCTGTTTTTT.

The V and J genes are TRBV6-6 and TRBJ1-2; D ambiguous. From germline, CDR1 is MNHNY and CDR2 SVGAGI (reference sequence). The CDR3 extends over 15 amino acids. V gave up 2 bases and J gave up 2 bases, with 12 bases separating them. CDR3 region: CASSYPEEPNYGYTF. The CDR3 DNA sequence: TGTGCCAGCAGTTACCCTGAGGAGCCGAACTATGGCTACACCTTC.

CDR3 sequence reads: CASSPGTLYEQYF. The CDR3 DNA follows: TGCGCCAGCAGTCCCGGGACACTCTACGAGCAGTACTTC. The gene calls are TRBV5-1 and TRBJ2-7; a weak D match, TRBD1 (6 bases). The CDR3 is 13 residues long. Germline assignment: CDR1 SGHRS and CDR2 YFSETQ. Trimming pared 5 bases from V and 3 bases from J, leaving 12 bases between.

V gene TRBV11-2 combines with J gene TRBJ1-2, with TRBD1 matching 7 bases. The V gene's germline CDR1 is SGHAT and CDR2 FQNNGV. This CDR3 region has 13 residues. V lost 5 bases to trimming and J lost 5 bases; unmatched junction nucleotides: 5. The CDR3 nucleotides read TGTGCCAGCAGCCCAGCAGGGGGATATGGCTACACCTTC. It translates to CASSPAGGYGYTF.

This rearrangement joins TRBV30 to TRBJ1-2; D unclear. Germline CDR1 and CDR2: GTSNPN and SVGIG (reference sequence). Trimming took 2 bases from V and 5 from J, leaving 18 bases between them. The CDR3 covers 15 residues. The CDR3 spells CAWSRIGSSIYGYTF. The CDR3 bases are TGTGCCTGGAGTCGAATTGGCAGTTCAATATATGGCTACACCTTC.

The rearrangement links TRBV7-2 to TRBJ2-3; unclear D gene. V dropped 7 bases and J dropped 0 bases, with 8 bases sitting between them. This CDR3 is built from 13 residues. CDR1 is SGHTA, CDR2 FQGNSA, per germline. DNA for the CDR3: TGTGCCAGCACCCTACCTAGCACAGATACGCAGTATTTT. It encodes CASTLPSTDTQYF.

The chain carries TRBV5-5 and TRBJ1-1; 7 bases line up with TRBD1. The CDR3 is made up of 14 amino acids. J gave up 6 bases and V 2 bases, and 7 bases lay outside the gene matches. The germline CDR1 and CDR2 sequences are SGHKS and YYEKEE (reference sequence). Here the CDR3 reads CASSFTGERSEAFF. Here the CDR3 DNA reads TGTGCCAGCAGCTTTACAGGGGAGAGGTCTGAAGCTTTCTTT.

The chain uses TRBV7-9 and TRBJ1-4, with 11 bases lining up with TRBD1. V shed 4 bases and J 11 bases; nucleotides not matched to a gene: 6. Germline V gene lookup returns CDR1 SEHNR and CDR2 FQNEAQ (reference sequence). This CDR3 comprises 14 residues. CDR3: CASSSPGQGGKLFF. CDR3 DNA sequence: TGTGCCAGCAGCTCACCGGGACAGGGGGGCAAACTGTTTTTT.

This chain uses TRBV11-3 with TRBJ2-3, with a weak D call TRBD2 (6 bases). The germline CDR1 and CDR2 sequences are SGHNT and YENEEA. This CDR3 has 15 residues. V shed 5 bases and J shed 3 bases, with 15 bases lying between them. The CDR3, as DNA: TGTGCCAGCAGCCGAATCGGGGGTGTAACAGATACGCAGTATTTT. Its translation: CASSRIGGVTDTQYF. Full variable domain (remainder filled in from reference TRBV11-3 and TRBJ2-3): EAGVVQSPRYKIIEKKQPVAFWCNPISGHNTLYWYLQNLGQGPELLIRYENEEAVDDSQLPKDRFSAERLKGVDSTLKIQPAELGDSAVYLCASSRIGGVTDTQYFGPGTRLTVL.

The V call is TRBV5-8, the J call TRBJ2-3, with 8 bases that match TRBD2. This CDR3 region has 16 residues. In germline, CDR1 is SGHTS, CDR2 YDEGEE. V shed 3 bases and J 0 bases; nucleotides not matched to a gene: 6. The CDR3: CASSSGLAASTDTQYF. The CDR3 region has the DNA TGTGCCAGCAGCTCCGGACTAGCTGCGAGCACAGATACGCAGTATTTT. Full variable domain (rest looked up from reference TRBV5-8 and TRBJ2-3): EAGVTQSPTHLIKTRGQQATLRCSPISGHTSVYWYQQALGLGLQFLLWYDEGEERNRGNFPPRFSGRQFPNYSSELNVNALELEDSALYLCASSSGLAASTDTQYFGPGTRLTVL.

The J gene is TRBJ1-1, the V gene TRBV11-3; 7 bases agree with TRBD1. Germline-derived CDR1 and CDR2 are SGHNT and YENEEA. This CDR3 is built from 17 residues. Unmatched junction bases numbered 10, after V lost 3 bases and J lost 0 bases. The CDR3 region is CASSFRAGGYMNTEAFF. In DNA form, the CDR3 reads TGTGCCAGCAGCTTTCGGGCAGGGGGGTATATGAACACTGAAGCTTTCTTT. Together with reference TRBV11-3 and TRBJ1-1, the CDR3 gives the full variable domain: EAGVVQSPRYKIIEKKQPVAFWCNPISGHNTLYWYLQNLGQGPELLIRYENEEAVDDSQLPKDRFSAERLKGVDSTLKIQPAELGDSAVYLCASSFRAGGYMNTEAFFGQGTRLTVV.

The gene calls are TRBV5-5 and TRBJ2-7; D is possibly TRBD1 (6 bases). The CDR3 consists of 14 residues. Germline values: CDR1 SGHKS, CDR2 YYEKEE (reference sequence). V lost 5 bases and J 0 bases, leaving 12 bases between the germline ends. The DNA for the CDR3 is TGTGCCAGCAGGGCGACGACAGGCTCCTACGAGCAGTACTTC. It is translated as CASRATTGSYEQYF.

This clone has a handful of counts. CDR3 nucleotide sequence: TGTGCCAGCTCCCCGGGGGTAGGTTCCAGTCAGCCCCAGCATTTT. Translated: CASSPGVGSSQPQHF. The gene calls are TRBV18 and TRBJ1-5; D might be TRBD1 (5 bases). Germline CDR1 KGHSH, CDR2 LQKENI. V lost 6 bases and J 6 bases, leaving 18 bases between the germline ends. The CDR3 length is 15 residues.

The V call is TRBV23-1, the J call TRBJ2-7; 9 bases align to TRBD1. TRBV23-1 is labeled an ORF, and its function is uncertain. V shed 2 bases, J shed 2 bases, and the junction held 4 bases outside the gene matches. The CDR3 has 15 residues. This CDR3 is CASSQMGTGTYEQYF. DNA of the CDR3: TGCGCCAGCAGTCAAATGGGGACAGGGACCTACGAGCAGTACTTC.

V gene TRBV6-5 combines with J gene TRBJ1-2, with 10 bases matching TRBD1. CDR1 is MNHEY, CDR2 SVGAGI, per germline. J lost 6 bases, V lost 8 bases, and 6 bases had no gene match. The CDR3 is 13 amino acids. For the CDR3, the DNA is TGTGCCAGCCGACAGGGGGCGGCCGATGGCTACACCTTC. It translates to CASRQGAADGYTF.

This chain links TRBV19 with TRBJ1-4; TRBD1 matches at 8 bases. The ends lost 0 bases at V and 5 bases at J; junction bases unmatched: 8. CDR3 length: 17 residues. The germline V gene has CDR1 LNHDA and CDR2 SQIVND (reference sequence). CDR3: CASSIEGRGRNNEKLFF. CDR3 in DNA: TGTGCCAGTAGTATAGAGGGCAGGGGGCGCAACAATGAAAAACTGTTTTTT.

V and J are TRBV11-3 and TRBJ2-2, with a weak D call TRBD2 (6 bases). Germline-derived CDR1 and CDR2 are SGHNT and YENEEA. V shed 3 bases and J shed 3 bases, with 11 bases lying between them. The length of the CDR3 is 15 residues. CDR3 in amino acids: CASSFRGKDTGELFF. The CDR3 DNA reads as TGTGCCAGCAGCTTCCGGGGGAAGGACACCGGGGAGCTGTTTTTT.